Sequencing of this TCR beta chain was carried out in a study of cytomegalovirus exposure and HLA in healthy donors. Study in general: The early release's HLA-typed donors yielded some 85 million unique TCRs. Study results and limitations: Later findings reportedly placed an Asian-associated ancestry cluster below the approximately 670-donor mean for N-insertions.

The PCR contained 60 Vbeta and 13 Jbeta primers. This table comes from immunoSEQ multiplex PCR, and its TCRdb copy is limited to in-frame clones, with some not included. This sample's clone table lists approximately 190,000 clones. V trimming: 7 bases; J trimming: 2 bases; junction bases outside the gene matches: 8. CDR1 and CDR2 from the germline V gene are LNHDA and SQIVND (reference sequence). The CDR3 extends over 14 amino acids. Points on this clone: Its matching antigen is unknown.

The chain employs TRBV19 and TRBJ2-7; 7 nucleotides align to TRBD1. The receptor's source is a boy aged 10-17 years in good health and CMV-seronegative. The source material was PBMCs. The CDR3 coding sequence is TGTGCCAGTAAAAGGGAAGACAGGGCCTACGAGCAGTACTTC. Protein: CASKREDRAYEQYF.